This T cell receptor (beta chain) was retrieved from a study of cytomegalovirus exposure and HLA in healthy donors. Overall study results and limits: According to the study, around 180 TCR beta chains were cytomegalovirus-associated.

This clone was seen only a few times. Its target is not known. The PCR made use of 60 Vbeta and 13 Jbeta primers. Repertoires were generated with immunoSEQ multiplex PCR, while TCRdb's copy carries only in-frame clones and drops some. The profile covers 250,000 to 300,000 clones, with 70% to 90% appearing a single time and 1.5% to 2.5% taken by the ten largest. The ends lost 2 bases at V and 4 bases at J; junction bases unmatched: 3. The CDR3 extends over 15 amino acids. Germline assignment: CDR1 GTSNPN and CDR2 SVGIG (reference sequence). The gene calls are TRBV30 and TRBJ2-1; 12 nucleotides match TRBD2. The sequence came from a woman in her 40s in good health and CMV-seropositive. The sequencing input was PBMCs. The DNA for the CDR3 is TGTGCCTGGAGTAGACTAGCGGGAGTTTACAATGAGCAGTTCTTC. Translated, it gives CAWSRLAGVYNEQFF. The complete variable domain, with remaining parts taken from reference TRBV30 and TRBJ2-1, reads SQTIHQWPATLVQPVGSPLSLECTVEGTSNPNLYWYRQAAGRGLQLLFYSVGIGQISSEVPQNLSASRPQDRQFILSSKKLLLSDSGFYLCAWSRLAGVYNEQFFGPGTRLTVL.